Presented here are 21 T cell receptor beta chains from one specimen sequenced in a study of PD-1 blockade in mismatch repair-deficient tumors. Sequencing was performed with immunoSEQ multiplex PCR; in TCRdb, only in-frame clones are kept and a portion is missing. The sample yields about 40,000 clones, around 79% seen once. Specimen: peripheral blood, collected 4 weeks after starting pembrolizumab. These receptors were taken from an adult with mismatch repair-deficient cancer.

The genes are TRBV4-1 and TRBJ2-5; maybe TRBD2 (5 bases). Germline CDR1 reads MGHRA; CDR2 reads YSYEKL. The CDR3 is made up of 16 amino acids. V was clipped by 0 bases and J by 3 bases, with 14 bases between them. DNA for the CDR3: TGCGCCAGCAGCCAAGATCGGGGAACGATAAAAGAGACCCAGTACTTC. Its translation: CASSQDRGTIKETQYF.

The CDR3 loop is CASSQDQRDFRGVLFF. CDR3 nucleotides: TGCGCCAGCAGCCAAGATCAGCGCGACTTCAGAGGCGTGCTGTTTTTT. J is TRBJ2-2 and V is TRBV4-3; D unclear. Trimming left V 0 bases short and J 13 bases short, with 21 bases between. The CDR3 has 16 amino acids. CDR1 is LGHNA and CDR2 is YSLEER in the germline V gene.

J is TRBJ2-7 and V is TRBV19; D is unclear. Looked up from germline, CDR1 is LNHDA and CDR2 is SQIVND (reference sequence). V was trimmed by 3 bases and J by 2 bases, leaving 11 bases between them. The CDR3 has 14 amino acids. In nucleotides, the CDR3 is TGTGCCAGTAGTATTGGGCAGGAAACCTACGAGCAGTACTTC. It is translated as CASSIGQETYEQYF. Full variable domain (rest looked up from reference TRBV19 and TRBJ2-7): DGGITQSPKYLFRKEGQNVTLSCEQNLNHDAMYWYRQDPGQGLRLIYYSQIVNDFQKGDIAEGYSVSREKKESFPLTVTSAQKNPTAFYLCASSIGQETYEQYFGPGTRLTVT.

The J gene is TRBJ2-1, the V gene TRBV27, with a possible D match to TRBD1 (6 bases). The CDR3 has 16 residues. Germline V gives CDR1 MNHEY, CDR2 SMNVEV (reference sequence). The ends were cut back, 5 bases at V and 0 bases at J, with 14 bases in the middle. CDR3 region: CASSPLGGSSYNEQFF. In DNA form, the CDR3 reads TGTGCCAGCAGTCCCCTAGGGGGATCCTCCTACAATGAGCAGTTCTTC.

The rearrangement joins TRBV7-8 to TRBJ2-7; 7 nucleotides match TRBD1. Looked up from germline, CDR1 is SGHVS and CDR2 is FQNEAQ. This CDR3 contains 13 residues. Losses at the gene ends were 3 bases for V and 3 bases for J; bases not matched to a gene: 2. In DNA form, the CDR3 reads TGTGCCAGCAGCTTTAACAGGGGCTACGAGCAGTACTTC. Translating it yields CASSFNRGYEQYF.

This chain uses TRBV11-2 with TRBJ1-2; D is unclear. Trimming stripped 3 bases from V and 4 bases from J, with 9 bases between. The length of the CDR3 is 13 residues. Germline-derived CDR1 and CDR2 are SGHAT and FQNNGV. The CDR3 reads CASSLRGLYGYTF. The CDR3 bases are TGTGCCAGCAGCTTGAGAGGCCTCTATGGCTACACCTTC.

This chain uses TRBV23-1 with TRBJ2-3; TRBD1 matches 7 bases. TRBV23-1 carries the ORF label, with uncertain function. Unmatched junction bases numbered 11, after V lost 9 bases and J lost 2 bases. This CDR3 is built from 15 residues. The chain's CDR3 is CARIQPGQNTDTQYF. The CDR3 DNA reads as TGCGCCAGAATACAACCGGGACAGAACACAGATACGCAGTATTTT.

The rearrangement links TRBV5-6 to TRBJ1-1, with a weak D call TRBD1 (5 bases). This CDR3 is built from 12 residues. Between the trimmed V and J ends, which lost 5 bases and 7 bases, there was a span of 12 bases. Germline loops: CDR1 SGHDT, CDR2 YYEEEE. The CDR3 is CASRIRGGEAFF. The CDR3 DNA sequence: TGTGCCAGCAGAATTAGGGGTGGTGAAGCTTTCTTT.

This clone occurred once. V gene TRBV29-1 combines with J gene TRBJ1-2; TRBD1 agrees at 9 bases. J was trimmed by 7 bases and V by 4 bases; bases with no gene match: 4. In germline, CDR1 is SQVTM, CDR2 ANQGSEA. The length of the CDR3 is 12 residues. CDR3 protein: CSVGQGGSGYTF. Here the CDR3 DNA reads TGCAGCGTTGGACAGGGGGGTAGTGGCTACACCTTC.

V usage is TRBV14 and J usage is TRBJ2-3; 7 bases line up with TRBD2. The CDR3 spans 15 residues. Trimming took 3 bases from V and 6 from J; bases not matched to a gene: 9. CDR1 is SGHDN, CDR2 FVKESK, per germline. This chain's CDR3 is CASSQGQRGSDTQYF. The CDR3 region has the DNA TGTGCCAGCAGCCAGGGCCAGCGGGGTTCGGATACGCAGTATTTT.

This clone was seen a handful of times. The CDR3 protein is CASSYYNEQFF. The CDR3 DNA follows: TGTGCCAGCAGCTATTACAATGAGCAGTTCTTC. The chain links TRBV5-6 to TRBJ2-1; no reliable D call. The V end lost 3 bases, the J end lost 4 bases, and 2 bases lay between the germline ends. Germline values: CDR1 SGHDT, CDR2 YYEEEE. The CDR3 is made up of 11 amino acids.

This clone has more than one count but fewer than ten. The V gene is TRBV4-3, the J gene TRBJ2-7; D is unresolved. V lost 4 bases and J 1 base, leaving 11 bases between the germline ends. This CDR3 contains 14 residues. CDR1 and CDR2 (germline): LGHNA, YSLEER. This chain's CDR3 is CASSLTSWSYEQYF. The CDR3 DNA sequence: TGCGCCAGCAGCCTCACATCATGGTCCTACGAGCAGTACTTC.

This clone was seen a few times. The V and J genes are TRBV18 and TRBJ2-7; D call uncertain. With 3 bases removed from V and 0 bases from J, the gap between germline ends came to 12 bases. The CDR3 covers 15 residues. Germline CDR1 is KGHSH and CDR2 is LQKENI. The CDR3 DNA is TGTGCCAGCTCACCTAGGGCGTGGAGCTCCTACGAGCAGTACTTC. Translation: CASSPRAWSSYEQYF.

The chain links TRBV7-8 to TRBJ2-1; no clear D gene. CDR1 SGHVS and CDR2 FQNEAQ come from the germline V gene. V shed 3 bases and J shed 4 bases, with 4 bases lying between them. The CDR3 runs 12 residues. In DNA form, the CDR3 reads TGTGCCAGCAGCTTTCAGTACAATGAGCAGTTCTTC. As protein: CASSFQYNEQFF.

This sequence joins TRBV27 and TRBJ2-3, with a tentative D call TRBD1 (6 bases). Trimming pared 4 bases from V and 2 bases from J, leaving 16 bases between. The CDR3 spans 16 residues. Germline lookup yields CDR1 MNHEY and CDR2 SMNVEV (reference sequence). CDR3 sequence: CASSYGPGQITDTQYF. Here the CDR3 DNA reads TGTGCCAGCAGTTACGGACCGGGACAAATCACAGATACGCAGTATTTT.

This chain joins TRBV5-6 and TRBJ1-5, with unresolved D. There are 14 residues in the CDR3. Trimming removed 3 bases from V and 2 bases from J, with 9 bases in between. Looked up from germline, CDR1 is SGHDT and CDR2 is YYEEEE. This chain's CDR3 is CASSSGFGNQPQHF. CDR3 bases: TGTGCCAGCAGCTCGGGGTTTGGCAATCAGCCCCAGCATTTT.

The chain links TRBV9 to TRBJ1-1; the D gene is possibly TRBD1 (5 bases). V was cut by 4 bases and J by 4 bases, with 11 bases left in between. This CDR3 spans 13 amino acids. Germline CDR1 SGDLS, CDR2 YYNGEE. This CDR3 reads CASSPGRTTEAFF. CDR3 bases: TGTGCCAGCAGCCCGGGACGGACCACTGAAGCTTTCTTT.

The rearrangement uses TRBV13 and TRBJ2-7; D could derive from TRBD1 or TRBD2 (5 bases each). From germline, CDR1 is PRHDT and CDR2 FYEKMQ (reference sequence). The CDR3 sequence is 15 residues long. Trimming cost V 2 bases and J 2 bases, with 13 bases left between them. The CDR3 DNA is TGTGCCAGCAGCTTACCCGGGACCGGGACCTACGAGCAGTACTTC. It encodes CASSLPGTGTYEQYF. The variable domain in full, with the rest retrieved from reference TRBV13 and TRBJ2-7, is AAGVIQSPRHLIKEKRETATLKCYPIPRHDTVYWYQQGPGQDPQFLISFYEKMQSDKGSIPDRFSAQQFSDYHSELNMSSLELGDSALYFCASSLPGTGTYEQYFGPGTRLTVT.

The chain employs TRBV28 and TRBJ2-3, with 12 bases aligning to TRBD2. The CDR3 is 16 amino acids. J gave up 6 bases and V 6 bases, and 10 bases lay outside the gene matches. Germline-derived CDR1 and CDR2 are MDHEN and SYDVKM. The CDR3 DNA reads as TGTGCCAGCAGGCCTACTAGCGGGAGGCCATGGGATACGCAGTATTTT. Its translation: CASRPTSGRPWDTQYF.

V is TRBV21-1 and J is TRBJ2-3. TRBV21-1 is given as a pseudogene. The CDR3 is made up of 16 amino acids. CDR3 sequence (DNA): TGTGCCAGCAGCAAAGGGATCAAATACCAAACAGATACGCAGTATTTT. It translates to CASSKGIKYQTDTQYF.

The chain couples TRBV25-1 to TRBJ2-5; no clear D gene. Trimming stripped 3 bases from V and 1 base from J, with 6 bases between. This CDR3 is built from 13 residues. CDR1 is MGHDK and CDR2 is SYGVNS in the germline V gene. The CDR3 loop reads CASSDRFQETQYF. The DNA for the CDR3 is TGTGCCAGCAGTGACAGATTCCAAGAGACCCAGTACTTC.